Included here is one T cell receptor (beta chain) sequence, with context. Its antigen is not known. Sampling times: baseline, cycle 4 day 1, cycle 7 day 1. The entry originates in a study of OX40 agonist ivuxolimab in advanced cancers. V was shortened by 3 bases and J by 0 bases, with 8 bases between the two germline ends. There are 14 residues in the CDR3. Germline assignment: CDR1 MNHEY and CDR2 SMNVEV (reference sequence). Study outcomes and limitations: On average, CD8+ T cells showed a greater number of expanded clones than CD4+.

Libraries were prepared by immunoSEQ multiplex PCR; TCRdb keeps only in-frame clonotypes and omits some of them. This sample has about 40,000 clones; about 85% occur once, and the top ten carry about a sixth. The sample consisted of CD4+ or CD8+ T cells sorted from blood, taken in a trial of the OX40 agonist ivuxolimab. The chain uses TRBV27 and TRBJ1-1; D gene uncertain. The receptor comes from an adult with an advanced solid tumor such as melanoma, head and neck, liver or kidney cancer. This chain's CDR3 is CASSFGGLNTEAFF. The DNA of the CDR3 is TGTGCCAGCAGTTTCGGAGGGCTGAACACTGAAGCTTTCTTT.